The present T cell receptor (beta chain) was sequenced within a study of CD8 T cells in ankylosing spondylitis. Study conclusions and caveats: A TCR beta motif of under ten highly homologous variants appeared characteristic of ankylosing spondylitis blood. Some motif variants were previously reported in reactive arthritis synovial fluid and blood. Relatively scarce in peripheral blood, disease-linked clones were CD8+. Within matched ankylosing spondylitis synovial fluid, disease-linked clones were reportedly significantly enriched.

Germline V gene data show CDR1 as DFQATT and CDR2 as SNEGSKA (reference sequence). This CDR3 comprises 16 residues. TCRdb re-called the 5' RACE reads with MiXCR, one entry per CDR3 protein. Of under 250,000 distinct CDR3 sequences listed, around 7.9% are singletons. By share of the sample, this clonotype is medium-sized. Antigen specificity is unknown. Germline is not matched at one junction end, which may reflect a read error. The receptor's source is a male donor with ankylosing spondylitis. The sequenced sample consisted of blood, either unsorted or a sorted T cell fraction (not recorded which). V usage is TRBV20-1 and J usage is TRBJ1-5; 10 nucleotides line up with TRBD1. The CDR3 here is CSAGEPGQGINQPQHF. The DNA of the CDR3 is TGCAGTGCTGGAGAACCGGGACAGGGGATTAATCAGCCCCAGCATTTT.